The 5 T cell receptor beta chains below all came from one sample that was sequenced in a study of cytomegalovirus exposure and HLA in healthy donors. PCR amplification relied on 60 Vbeta primers (plus 13 Jbeta primers). TCRdb's table, derived via immunoSEQ multiplex PCR, lists solely in-frame clones and lacks some. The data show about 150,000 clones, with about four fifths seen just once and approximately 7.7% held by the top ten. Sequencing was done on a sample of PBMCs. Receptors originate from a man aged 30 to 39 in good health and CMV-seropositive.

The chain joins TRBV11-2 to TRBJ1-4; 12 bases align to TRBD1. Germline V gene lookup returns CDR1 SGHAT and CDR2 FQNNGV. V was pared by 5 bases and J by 6 bases, with 10 bases of the junction left unmatched. The CDR3 totals 17 residues. DNA of the CDR3: TGTGCCAGCAGCGCGAGGGGACAGGGGGCTTTAGATGAAAAACTGTTTTTT. Translating gives CASSARGQGALDEKLFF.

The chain couples TRBV28 to TRBJ1-3; D possibly corresponds to TRBD1 (6 bases). The length of the CDR3 is 16 residues. CDR1 and CDR2 from the germline V gene are MDHEN and SYDVKM. With 2 bases removed from V and 3 bases from J, the gap between germline ends came to 14 bases. The CDR3 bases are TGTGCCAGCAGTTTAACCCGGGGGGCCAGTGGAAACACCATATATTTT. Its translation is CASSLTRGASGNTIYF. The variable domain in full, with the rest retrieved from reference TRBV28 and TRBJ1-3, is DVKVTQSSRYLVKRTGEKVFLECVQDMDHENMFWYRQDPGLGLRLIYFSYDVKMKEKGDIPEGYSVSREKKERFSLILESASTNQTSMYLCASSLTRGASGNTIYFGEGSWLTVV.

The J gene is TRBJ1-5, the V gene TRBV7-8, with a weak D call TRBD1 (5 bases). Germline CDR1 and CDR2: SGHVS and FQNEAQ. The germline V and J ends were trimmed by 6 bases and 2 bases, with 17 bases remaining between them. This CDR3 contains 16 residues. This CDR3 reads CASSPMGGVRNQPQHF. CDR3 DNA: TGTGCCAGCAGTCCAATGGGGGGGGTCCGCAATCAGCCCCAGCATTTT.

This chain joins TRBV19 and TRBJ2-1; a weak D match, TRBD1 (5 bases). The CDR3 length is 14 residues. Germline V gene data show CDR1 as LNHDA and CDR2 as SQIVND (reference sequence). Trimming cost V 3 bases and J 8 bases, with 14 bases left between them. In DNA, the CDR3 is TGTGCCAGTAGTATTCCCCGCAGGGCCCATGAGCAGTTCTTC. Its protein is CASSIPRRAHEQFF.

The chain has TRBV28 and TRBJ2-1, with a tentative D call TRBD2 (5 bases). V lost 5 bases, J lost 4 bases, and 21 bases lay in between. Per the germline V gene, CDR1 is MDHEN and CDR2 is SYDVKM. The CDR3 has 17 amino acids. This chain's CDR3 is CASSPPGVSLPYNEQFF. The CDR3 bases are TGTGCCAGCAGTCCCCCCGGGGTCTCCCTACCATACAATGAGCAGTTCTTC.